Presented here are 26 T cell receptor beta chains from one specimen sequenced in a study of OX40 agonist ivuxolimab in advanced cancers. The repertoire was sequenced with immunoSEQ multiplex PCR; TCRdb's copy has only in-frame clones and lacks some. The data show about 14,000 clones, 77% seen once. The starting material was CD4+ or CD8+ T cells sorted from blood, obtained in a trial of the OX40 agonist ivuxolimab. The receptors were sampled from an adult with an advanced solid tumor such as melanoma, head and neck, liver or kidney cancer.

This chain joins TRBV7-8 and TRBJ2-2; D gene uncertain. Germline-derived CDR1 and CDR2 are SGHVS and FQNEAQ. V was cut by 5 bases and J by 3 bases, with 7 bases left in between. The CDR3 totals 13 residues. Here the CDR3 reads CASSPDHTGELFF. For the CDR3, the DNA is TGTGCCAGCAGCCCAGATCACACCGGGGAGCTGTTTTTT.

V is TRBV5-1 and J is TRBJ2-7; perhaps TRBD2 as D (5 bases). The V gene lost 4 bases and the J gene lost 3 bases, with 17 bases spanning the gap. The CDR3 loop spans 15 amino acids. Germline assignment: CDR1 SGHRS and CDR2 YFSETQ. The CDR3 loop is CASSLQWGALYEQYF. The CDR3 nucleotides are TGCGCCAGCAGCCTCCAATGGGGAGCTCTCTACGAGCAGTACTTC.

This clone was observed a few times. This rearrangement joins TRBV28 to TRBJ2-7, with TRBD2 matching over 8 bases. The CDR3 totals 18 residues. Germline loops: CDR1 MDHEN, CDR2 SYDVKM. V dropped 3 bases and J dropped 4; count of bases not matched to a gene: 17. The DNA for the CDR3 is TGTGCCAGCAGTTTCCCCCCCGGGGGGGCCGGGGATCGATACGAGCAGTACTTC. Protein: CASSFPPGGAGDRYEQYF.

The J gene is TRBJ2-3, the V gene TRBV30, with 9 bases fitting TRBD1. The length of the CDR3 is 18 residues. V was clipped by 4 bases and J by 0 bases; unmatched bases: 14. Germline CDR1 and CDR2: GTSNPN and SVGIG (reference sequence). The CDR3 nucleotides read TGTGCCTGGATGGATGGACAGGGGTTCCGCGGGAGCACAGATACGCAGTATTTT. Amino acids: CAWMDGQGFRGSTDTQYF.

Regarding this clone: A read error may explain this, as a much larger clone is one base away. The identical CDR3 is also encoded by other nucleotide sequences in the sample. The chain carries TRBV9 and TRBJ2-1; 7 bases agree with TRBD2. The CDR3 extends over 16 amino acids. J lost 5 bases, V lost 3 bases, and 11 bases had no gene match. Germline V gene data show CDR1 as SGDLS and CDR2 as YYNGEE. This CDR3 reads CASSASRAGLDNEQFF. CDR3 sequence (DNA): TGTGCCAGCAGCGCGTCAAGAGCGGGACTGGACAATGAGCAGTTCTTC.

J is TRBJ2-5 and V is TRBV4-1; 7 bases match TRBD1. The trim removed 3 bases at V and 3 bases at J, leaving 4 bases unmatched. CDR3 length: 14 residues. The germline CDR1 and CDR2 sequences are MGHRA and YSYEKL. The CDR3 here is CASSQADREETQYF. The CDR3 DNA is TGCGCCAGCAGCCAGGCAGACAGGGAAGAGACCCAGTACTTC.

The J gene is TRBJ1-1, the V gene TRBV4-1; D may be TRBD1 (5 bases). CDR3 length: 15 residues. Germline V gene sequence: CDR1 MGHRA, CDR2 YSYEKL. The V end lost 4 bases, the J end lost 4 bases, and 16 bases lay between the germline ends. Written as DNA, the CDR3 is TGCGCCAGCAGCCCCCCGGTCGGGGGGGGCACTGAAGCTTTCTTT. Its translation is CASSPPVGGGTEAFF.

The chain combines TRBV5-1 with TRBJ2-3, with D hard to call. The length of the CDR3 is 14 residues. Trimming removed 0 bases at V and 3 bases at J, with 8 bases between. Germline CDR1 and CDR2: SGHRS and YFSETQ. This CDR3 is CASSLAMDTDTQYF. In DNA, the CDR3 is TGCGCCAGCAGCTTGGCGATGGATACAGATACGCAGTATTTT.

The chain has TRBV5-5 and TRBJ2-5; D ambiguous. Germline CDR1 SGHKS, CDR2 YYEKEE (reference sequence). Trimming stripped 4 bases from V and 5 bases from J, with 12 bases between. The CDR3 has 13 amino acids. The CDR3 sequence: CASSPRGWETQYF. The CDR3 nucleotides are TGTGCCAGCAGCCCCCGTGGGTGGGAGACCCAGTACTTC. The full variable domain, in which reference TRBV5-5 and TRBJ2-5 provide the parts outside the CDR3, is DAGVTQSPTHLIKTRGQQVTLRCSPISGHKSVSWYQQVLGQGPQFIFQYYEKEERGRGNFPDRFSARQFPNYSSELNVNALLLGDSALYLCASSPRGWETQYFGPGTRLLVL.

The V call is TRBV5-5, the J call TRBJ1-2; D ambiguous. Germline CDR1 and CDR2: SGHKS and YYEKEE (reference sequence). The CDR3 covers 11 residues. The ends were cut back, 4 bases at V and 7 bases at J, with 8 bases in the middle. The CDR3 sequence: CASSSRGGYTF. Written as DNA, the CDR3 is TGTGCCAGCAGCAGCCGGGGTGGCTACACCTTC.

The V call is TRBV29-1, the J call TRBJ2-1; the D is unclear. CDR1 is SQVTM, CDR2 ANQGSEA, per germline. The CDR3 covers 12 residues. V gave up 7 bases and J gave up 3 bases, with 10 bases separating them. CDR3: CSAESSYNEQFF. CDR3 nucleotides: TGCAGCGCCGAGAGTAGCTACAATGAGCAGTTCTTC.

The CDR3 region is CASSLGQGVDNEQFF. The DNA of the CDR3 is TGTGCCAGCAGCTTAGGGCAGGGGGTTGACAATGAGCAGTTCTTC. This chain joins TRBV7-3 and TRBJ2-1, with 7 bases matching TRBD1. Trimming cost V 2 bases and J 5 bases; bases outside gene matches: 6. Germline V gene lookup returns CDR1 SGHTA and CDR2 FQGTGA. The CDR3 runs to 15 residues. Using reference TRBV7-3 and TRBJ2-1 for the parts outside the CDR3, the full variable domain is GAGVSQTPSNKVTEKGKYVELRCDPISGHTALYWYRQSLGQGPEFLIYFQGTGAADDSGLPNDRFFAVRPEGSVSTLKIQRTERGDSAVYLCASSLGQGVDNEQFFGPGTRLTVL.

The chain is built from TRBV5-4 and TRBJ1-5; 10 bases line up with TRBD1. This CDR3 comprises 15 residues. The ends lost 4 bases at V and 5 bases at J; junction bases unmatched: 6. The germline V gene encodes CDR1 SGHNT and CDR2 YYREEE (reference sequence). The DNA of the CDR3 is TGTGCCAGCAGCGCCGGGACAGGGGACGATCAGCCCCAGCATTTT. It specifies CASSAGTGDDQPQHF.

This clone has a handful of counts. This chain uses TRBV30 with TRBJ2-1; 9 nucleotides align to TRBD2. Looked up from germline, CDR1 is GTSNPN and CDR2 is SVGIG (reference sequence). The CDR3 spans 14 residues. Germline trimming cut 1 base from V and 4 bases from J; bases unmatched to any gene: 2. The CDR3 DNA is TGTGCCTGGAGTGCCCTAGCGGGGTACAATGAGCAGTTCTTC. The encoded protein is CAWSALAGYNEQFF.

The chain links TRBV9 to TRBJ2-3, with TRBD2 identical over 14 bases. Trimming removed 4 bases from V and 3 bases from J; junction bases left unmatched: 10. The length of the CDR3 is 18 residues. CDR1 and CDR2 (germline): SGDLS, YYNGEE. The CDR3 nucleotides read TGTGCCAGCAGCTCCGGGACTAGCGGGAGTGGAATGACAGATACGCAGTATTTT. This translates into CASSSGTSGSGMTDTQYF. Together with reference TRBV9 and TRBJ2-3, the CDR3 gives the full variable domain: DSGVTQTPKHLITATGQRVTLRCSPRSGDLSVYWYQQSLDQGLQFLIQYYNGEERAKGNILERFSAQQFPDLHSELNLSSLELGDSALYFCASSSGTSGSGMTDTQYFGPGTRLTVL.

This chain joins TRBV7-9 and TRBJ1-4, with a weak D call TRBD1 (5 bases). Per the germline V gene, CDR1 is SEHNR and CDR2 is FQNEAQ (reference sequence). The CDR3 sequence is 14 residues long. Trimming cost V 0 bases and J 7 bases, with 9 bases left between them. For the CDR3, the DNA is TGTGCCAGCAGCTTAGCCGGGACGAGTGAAAAACTGTTTTTT. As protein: CASSLAGTSEKLFF. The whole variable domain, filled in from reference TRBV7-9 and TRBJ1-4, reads DTGVSQNPRHKITKRGQNVTFRCDPISEHNRLYWYRQTLGQGPEFLTYFQNEAQLEKSRLLSDRFSAERPKGSFSTLEIQRTEQGDSAMYLCASSLAGTSEKLFFGSGTQLSVL.

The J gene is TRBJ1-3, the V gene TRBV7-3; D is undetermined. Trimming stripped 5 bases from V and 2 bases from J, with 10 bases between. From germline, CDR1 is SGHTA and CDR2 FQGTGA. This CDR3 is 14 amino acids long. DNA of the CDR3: TGTGCCAGCAGCGACGTTGGTCCTGGAAACACCATATATTTT. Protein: CASSDVGPGNTIYF.

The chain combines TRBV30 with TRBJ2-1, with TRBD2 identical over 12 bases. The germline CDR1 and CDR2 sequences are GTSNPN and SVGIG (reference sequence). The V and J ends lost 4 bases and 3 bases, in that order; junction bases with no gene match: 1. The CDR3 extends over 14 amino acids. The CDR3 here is CAWTGLAGYNEQFF. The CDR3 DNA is TGTGCCTGGACGGGACTAGCGGGCTACAATGAGCAGTTCTTC.

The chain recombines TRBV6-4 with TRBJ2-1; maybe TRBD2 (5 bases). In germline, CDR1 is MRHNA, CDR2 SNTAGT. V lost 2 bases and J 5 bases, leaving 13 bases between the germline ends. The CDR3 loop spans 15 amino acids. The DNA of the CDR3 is TGTGCCAGCAGTGACGGTAGCGCCTTAGACAATGAGCAGTTCTTC. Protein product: CASSDGSALDNEQFF.

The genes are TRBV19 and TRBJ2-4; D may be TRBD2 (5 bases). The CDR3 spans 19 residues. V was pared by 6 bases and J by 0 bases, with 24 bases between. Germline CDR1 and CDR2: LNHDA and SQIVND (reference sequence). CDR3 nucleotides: TGTGCCAGTAGACCTAGGGCTCGCGGAGGAGGAGTAGCCAAAAACATTCAGTACTTC. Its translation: CASRPRARGGGVAKNIQYF. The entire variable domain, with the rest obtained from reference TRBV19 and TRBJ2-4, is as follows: DGGITQSPKYLFRKEGQNVTLSCEQNLNHDAMYWYRQDPGQGLRLIYYSQIVNDFQKGDIAEGYSVSREKKESFPLTVTSAQKNPTAFYLCASRPRARGGGVAKNIQYFGAGTRLSVL.

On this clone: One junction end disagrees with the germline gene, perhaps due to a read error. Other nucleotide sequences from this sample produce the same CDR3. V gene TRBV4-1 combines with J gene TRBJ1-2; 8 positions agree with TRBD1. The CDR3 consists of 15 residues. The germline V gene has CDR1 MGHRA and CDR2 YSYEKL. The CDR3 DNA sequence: TGTGCCAGCAGCTGGGACAGGCAGTTGGGGTATGGCTACACCTTC. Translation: CASSWDRQLGYGYTF.

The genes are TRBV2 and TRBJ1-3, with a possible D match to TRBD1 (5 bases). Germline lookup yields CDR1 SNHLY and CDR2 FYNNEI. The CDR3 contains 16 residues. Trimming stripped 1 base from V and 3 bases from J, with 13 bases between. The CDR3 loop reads CASSEGNRDGGNTIYF. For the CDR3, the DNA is TGTGCCAGCAGTGAAGGTAACCGGGACGGTGGAAACACCATATATTTT.

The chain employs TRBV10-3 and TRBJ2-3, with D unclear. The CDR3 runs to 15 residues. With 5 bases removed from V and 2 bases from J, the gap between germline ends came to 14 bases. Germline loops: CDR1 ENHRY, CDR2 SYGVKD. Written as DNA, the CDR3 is TGTGCCATCAGTTCTGGCGAGACCATCACAGATACGCAGTATTTT. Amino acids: CAISSGETITDTQYF.

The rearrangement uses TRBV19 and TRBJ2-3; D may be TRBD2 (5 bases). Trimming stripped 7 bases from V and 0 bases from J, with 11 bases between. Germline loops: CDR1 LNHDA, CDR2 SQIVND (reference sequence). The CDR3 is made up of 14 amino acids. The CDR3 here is CASNAGGSTDTQYF. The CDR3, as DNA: TGTGCCAGTAACGCTGGCGGGAGCACAGATACGCAGTATTTT.

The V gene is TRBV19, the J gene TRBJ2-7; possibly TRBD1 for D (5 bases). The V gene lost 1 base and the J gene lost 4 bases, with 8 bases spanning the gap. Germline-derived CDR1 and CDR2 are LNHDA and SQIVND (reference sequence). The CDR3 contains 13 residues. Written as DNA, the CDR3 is TGTGCCAGTAGTATAGGTGGGGCTTACGAGCAGTACTTC. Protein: CASSIGGAYEQYF.

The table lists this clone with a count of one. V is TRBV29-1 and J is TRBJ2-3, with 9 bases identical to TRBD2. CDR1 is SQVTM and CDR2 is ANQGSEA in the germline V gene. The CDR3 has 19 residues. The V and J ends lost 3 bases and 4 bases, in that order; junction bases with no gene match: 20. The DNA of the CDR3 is TGCAGCGTTGAGGTACTCCGGACTAGCGCCCGGAGAGCCCCAGATACGCAGTATTTT. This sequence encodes CSVEVLRTSARRAPDTQYF.